This TCR beta chain was obtained from a study of CD8 T cells in Susac syndrome. Random hexamers were used to reverse transcribe an amount of about 0.45 to 1 ug RNA. Multiplex PCR with immunoSEQ amplified the TCR beta CDR3 across 54 Vbeta and 13 Jbeta. TCRdb re-called the immunoSEQ multiplex PCR reads with MiXCR, one entry per CDR3 protein. The sample holds around 300,000 distinct CDR3 sequences; over 75% are singletons and the top ten take approximately 0.18%. As regards this clonotype: Its cognate antigen is unknown.

Study-wide results and caveats: It was acknowledged by the study that relatively few individuals were included in its TCR sequencing and HLA analysis.

Peripheral blood CD8+ and CD4+ T cells were profiled by TCR beta sequencing. The authors negatively isolated CD8+ and CD4+ T cells and FACS-enriched TEMRA cells. J gave up 5 bases and V 0 bases, and 9 bases lay outside the gene matches. CDR3 size: 17 residues. The germline V gene encodes CDR1 LGHNA and CDR2 YNFKEQ. The V and J genes are TRBV4-2 and TRBJ2-3; 9 positions agree with TRBD1. Sequencing used CD8+ T cells from PBMCs. This receptor was taken from a human donor with multiple sclerosis. The CDR3: CASSQETSGQGQDTQYF. The CDR3 bases are TGTGCCAGCAGCCAAGAAACCTCGGGACAGGGACAAGATACGCAGTATTTT.